There are a few counts of the clone carrying this TCR beta chain. Antigen unknown. Donors contributed one heparinised blood draw apiece, averaging about 110 mL. The sample is drawn from a study of beta chain features in type 1 diabetes. Study outcomes and limitations: More deletions and fewer insertions at VDJ junctions were seen in type 1 diabetes patients. Shorter TCRB CDR3s, moderately but significantly so, marked every one of the four CD4+ subsets in Type 1 diabetes patients. Comparison showed that naive, central memory and Treg TCRB repertoires appeared more similar among patients than among healthy donors.

CDR1 is LNHDA and CDR2 is SQIVND in the germline V gene (reference sequence). The CDR3 has 14 residues. Unmatched junction bases numbered 7, after V lost 7 bases and J lost 4 bases. As every portion of the isolated RNA was reverse transcribed, the sequencing read expressed TCRB transcripts. The assay was immunoSEQ multiplex PCR, and TCRdb's table has in-frame clones only and misses some. The data show 250,000 or so clones, over 11% seen once. This receptor was obtained from a man aged 25 to 45 with type 1 diabetes. This chain connects TRBV19 to TRBJ2-3; 8 bases agree with TRBD2. Sequenced: naive CD4+ T cells from blood. The CDR3 nucleotides are TGTGCCAGTATGGCGAGCGGGAGATCAGATACGCAGTATTTT. This encodes CASMASGRSDTQYF.